This T cell receptor (beta chain) derives from a study of response to subunit inactivated influenza vaccine. Findings and caveats of the study: With each seasonal influenza vaccination, the authors suggested, few new T cells are recruited.

TCRdb re-called the RT-PCR reads through MiXCR, storing one row per CDR3 protein. The sample yields 450,000 to 550,000 distinct CDR3 sequences, 25% seen once. On this clonotype itself: Its antigen is undetermined.

Sequences were derived from CD4+ T cells sorted from PBMCs, sampled approximately 5 days after vaccination. The TCR comes from a man in his forties or fifties who received an inactivated influenza vaccine.

The chain's CDR3 is CASRPREGTKYGYTF. As DNA, the CDR3 is TGTGCCAGCCGCCCCCGGGAGGGGACAAAATATGGCTACACCTTC. The chain joins TRBV21-1 to TRBJ1-2. TRBV21-1 corresponds to a pseudogene. CDR3 length equals 15 residues.